This T cell receptor (beta chain) was obtained from a study of T-cell memory formation after mild COVID-19 (dated by TCRdb to the early 2020s). As for the study more broadly: TCR sequence clusters from the two donors were largely donor specific. In a couple of donors, T-cell clones that expanded and contracted after mild COVID-19 were tracked by sequencing TCRalpha and TCRbeta repertoires over time. The cohort comprised two young, previously healthy adult volunteers, one female and one male.

Turning to this clonotype: Its antigen target is currently unknown. The record has no base qualities; no much larger clone is one base away.

The data were produced on an Illumina NovaSeq 6000. Using 5'RACE with constant-segment primers, TCRalpha and TCRbeta cDNA libraries were constructed, with sample barcodes and unique molecular identifiers added in the process. RNA was extracted from every sample with Trizol reagent. Libraries were amplified in two PCR steps, with a second sample barcode and Illumina TruSeq adapters added in the second step. Sequencing of the libraries was done on an Illumina NovaSeq, producing 2 x 150 bp paired-end reads. In the original analysis: With migec v1.2.7, reads were demultiplexed and then collapsed into UMI-guided consensus sequences. With mixcr v2.1.11, UMI consensuses were aligned to TRA and TRB V and J templates and assembled into clonotypes. Expanded or contracted clonotypes were those called significant by both edgeR and NoisET, with noise models trained on biological replicates. edgeR calls used a false discovery rate-adjusted p below 0.01 and a log2 fold-change threshold of 1. As an exploratory analysis of dynamics, PCA with hierarchical clustering was applied to max-normalized trajectories of the 1000 most abundant clonotypes. Each responding clone was given a CD4 or CD8 phenotype based on the CD4+ and CD8+ repertoires, which had been sequenced separately. The public reads were run again by TCRdb, first through fastp at Q25 and then through MiXCR, and only productive beta chains were kept. When rows share a CDR3 protein, they turn into one entry using the most common DNA and genes. The authors' filters were not applied to this entry. The table for this sample lists some 320,000 distinct CDR3 sequences; around an eighth of them were counted only once. The top ten hold roughly 23% of the sample.

Trimming at the junction amounts to 6 bases on V and 10 bases on J, and the germline ends lie 14 bases apart. Based on the germline V gene, the CDR1 and CDR2 sequences are SGHRS and YFSETQ. Inclusive of the bounding cysteine and phenylalanine, the CDR3 is 13 residues long. Only CDR3 DNA remains: 39 bases, in frame from the first base. Ficoll-Paque density gradient centrifugation was the method used to isolate PBMCs. Overall results and qualifications from the work: The second-wave clones that peaked on day 37 were not confirmed to be SARS-CoV-2 specific. The study included only a couple of mild cases, and larger cohorts that include severe cases with pre-infection samples were judged to be necessary. Clones contracting from day 15 to 85 had balanced CD4/CD8 phenotypes, while a second wave expanding from day 15 to 37 was biased towards CD4+. Some responding clones were found in pre-infection memory, which suggests that pre-existing cross-reactive memory T cells took part in the SARS-CoV-2 response. Contracting CD4+ clones turned up mainly in the CM and EM memory subsets, whereas EMRA was where CD8+ clones were enriched.

The chain couples TRBV5-1 to TRBJ1-6; the D gene lacks a confident call. The receptor comes from a man younger than 30 who had mild COVID-19 (a few samples of this study predate the infection). The sample titles of this study are shuffled in the database, so cell type and time point are left out; the donor was told from shared clones. Sequencing input: PBMCs or a T cell subset sorted from them (not recorded which). The CDR3 protein is CASTSEPPSPLHF. The DNA is as follows: TGCGCCAGCACCTCCGAACCCCCCTCACCCCTCCACTTT.